This TCR beta chain was obtained from a study of T cell responses to AZD1222 COVID-19 vaccine. Study-level results: In a largely white British group with more females than males, clonal diversity was possibly underestimated.

The CDR3 sequence is 14 residues long. Germline V gene sequence: CDR1 MNHEY, CDR2 SVGAGI. Trimming cost V 2 bases and J 2 bases; bases outside gene matches: 0. Of note for this clone: Its antigen is still unknown.

Some clones are missing from TCRdb's copy, which holds only in-frame ones; the method was immunoSEQ multiplex PCR. The table shows around 130,000 clones, with 91% occurring only once. Sequenced here: peripheral blood, sampled 28 days after the second AZD1222 dose. V is TRBV6-5 and J is TRBJ1-2; 9 positions match TRBD1. The sequence derives from an adult who received the AZD1222 COVID-19 vaccine. The CDR3 coding sequence is TGTGCCAGCAGTTACGACAGGGGGAACTATGGCTACACCTTC. It is translated as CASSYDRGNYGYTF.